The 27 T cell receptor beta chains given below trace back to one sample, sequenced in a study of T cells in Graves' hyperthyroidism and ophthalmopathy. The CDR3 regions of TCR beta were amplified from RNA transcripts. The HTBI primer set drove a first-round RT-PCR of the TCR CDR3. TCRdb ran MiXCR on the multiplex PCR reads and lists one entry per CDR3 protein. Altogether some 510,000 distinct CDR3 sequences are present, just over 45% being singletons, with the ten largest covering just over 8%. Sequences were obtained from peripheral blood or thyroid tissue (not recorded which). The source of these receptors is a woman younger than 30 with Graves' hyperthyroidism.

This clonotype was recorded only once. The chain combines TRBV7-8 with TRBJ2-7; TRBD1 agrees at 8 bases. Germline V gene data show CDR1 as SGHVS and CDR2 as FQNEAQ. The CDR3 covers 17 residues. The junction had 14 bases not matched to a gene; V was cut back by 2 bases and J by 5 bases. As DNA, the CDR3 is TGTGCCAGCAGCTTAAGTAGGAGCCCAGGGGGCCCAGACGAGCAGTACTTC. This translates into CASSLSRSPGGPDEQYF.

This clonotype came up many times. The CDR3 nucleotides read TGTGCCAGCAGCTCGGGACAGCATAATTCACCCCTCCACTTT. Translated, it gives CASSSGQHNSPLHF. J is TRBJ1-6 and V is TRBV7-2; TRBD1 matches at 7 bases. This CDR3 is built from 14 residues. Per germline, CDR1 SGHTA and CDR2 FQGNSA. V gave up 4 bases and J gave up 5 bases; unmatched junction bases: 2.

The chain couples TRBV24-1 to TRBJ2-5; D gene unclear. V shed 3 bases and J shed 1 base, with 11 bases lying between them. The germline gives CDR1 KGHDR, CDR2 SFDVKD. There are 15 residues in the CDR3. The CDR3 loop is CATSDLWAVQETQYF. CDR3 DNA sequence: TGTGCCACCAGTGATCTGTGGGCAGTCCAAGAGACCCAGTACTTC.

This chain joins TRBV14 and TRBJ2-3, with D unclear. The CDR3 totals 13 residues. V lost 5 bases and J 5 bases, leaving 11 bases between the germline ends. Germline V gene sequence: CDR1 SGHDN, CDR2 FVKESK. The CDR3 sequence: CASSLSQGDTQYF. CDR3 sequence (DNA): TGTGCCAGCAGCTTATCCCAAGGAGATACGCAGTATTTT.

The gene calls are TRBV7-6 and TRBJ2-7, with TRBD1 matching over 7 bases. The CDR3 length is 14 residues. J lost 0 bases, V lost 6 bases, and 5 bases had no gene match. CDR1 is SGHVS and CDR2 is FNYEAQ in the germline V gene. CDR3 sequence (DNA): TGTGCCAGCAGGTGGGGGACAGCCTCCTACGAGCAGTACTTC. Translating gives CASRWGTASYEQYF.

The CDR3 region has the DNA TGTGCCAGCAGCTACCTCGGTGGAGGCACTGAAGCTTTCTTT. Protein sequence: CASSYLGGGTEAFF. The chain combines TRBV12-3 or TRBV12-4 with TRBJ1-1; D is ambiguous. Trimming cost V 6 bases and J 4 bases, with 15 bases left between them. The CDR3 has 14 residues.

This clonotype occurred once. The CDR3 bases are TGTGCCAGCAGCTTCGACAGATATAGCAATCAGCCCCAGCATTTT. Its translation is CASSFDRYSNQPQHF. The genes are TRBV7-8 and TRBJ1-5, with D maybe TRBD1 (5 bases). The CDR3 contains 15 residues. The germline CDR1 and CDR2 sequences are SGHVS and FQNEAQ. The V and J ends lost 3 bases and 0 bases respectively, with 9 bases between them.

V gene TRBV7-2 combines with J gene TRBJ2-5; D might be TRBD2 (5 bases). Germline V gene data show CDR1 as SGHTA and CDR2 as FQGNSA. The germline V and J ends were trimmed by 5 bases and 2 bases, with 21 bases remaining between them. The CDR3 has 17 amino acids. CDR3 DNA: TGTGCCAGCAGCCCCCCCGCGGGTCTCCTCGTACAAGAGACCCAGTACTTC. As protein: CASSPPAGLLVQETQYF.

The chain combines TRBV27 with TRBJ1-5; D gene uncertain. V was clipped by 4 bases and J by 0 bases, with 7 bases between them. The CDR3 covers 14 residues. CDR1 and CDR2 from the germline V gene are MNHEY and SMNVEV (reference sequence). The CDR3 region is CASSSFYSNQPQHF. The CDR3 bases are TGTGCCAGCAGTTCCTTTTATAGCAATCAGCCCCAGCATTTT.

This clonotype was observed at least ten times. The chain couples TRBV20-1 to TRBJ1-5, with D unresolved. The CDR3 has 13 amino acids. Germline lookup yields CDR1 DFQATT and CDR2 SNEGSKA (reference sequence). Trimming stripped 1 base from V and 0 bases from J, with 4 bases between. The CDR3 spells CSARVGSNQPQHF. The CDR3 coding sequence is TGCAGTGCTAGAGTAGGTAGCAATCAGCCCCAGCATTTT.

The CDR3 sequence is CASRSAQATNEKLFF. The DNA for the CDR3 is TGTGCCAGCAGATCCGCACAGGCCACTAATGAAAAACTGTTTTTT. The chain carries TRBV27 and TRBJ1-4, with D perhaps TRBD1 (5 bases). Germline loops: CDR1 MNHEY, CDR2 SMNVEV (reference sequence). CDR3 length: 15 residues. The V gene lost 6 bases and the J gene lost 2 bases, with 13 bases spanning the gap.

J is TRBJ1-1 and V is TRBV7-2, with D hard to call. Germline V gene sequence: CDR1 SGHTA, CDR2 FQGNSA. This CDR3 is 16 amino acids long. V was pared by 5 bases and J by 4 bases, with 20 bases between. CDR3 protein: CASSQESGNLVTEAFF. The CDR3 DNA reads as TGTGCCAGCAGCCAAGAGTCAGGCAACCTGGTCACTGAAGCTTTCTTT. Variable domain in full (rest from reference TRBV7-2 and TRBJ1-1): GAGVSQSPSNKVTEKGKDVELRCDPISGHTALYWYRQSLGQGLEFLIYFQGNSAPDKSGLPSDRFSAERTGGSVSTLTIQRTQQEDSAVYLCASSQESGNLVTEAFFGQGTRLTVV.

This chain uses TRBV5-1 with TRBJ1-6; D call uncertain. The V end lost 0 bases, the J end lost 7 bases, and 11 bases lay between the germline ends. The CDR3 totals 15 residues. Germline CDR1 and CDR2: SGHRS and YFSETQ. The CDR3 protein is CASSLVGRSNSPLHF. The CDR3 nucleotides are TGCGCCAGCAGCTTGGTCGGCAGATCAAATTCACCCCTCCACTTT. The complete variable domain, with remaining parts taken from reference TRBV5-1 and TRBJ1-6, reads KAGVTQTPRYLIKTRGQQVTLSCSPISGHRSVSWYQQTPGQGLQFLFEYFSETQRNKGNFPGRFSGRQFSNSRSEMNVSTLELGDSALYLCASSLVGRSNSPLHFGNGTRLTVT.

The chain joins TRBV2 to TRBJ2-5; D not resolved. CDR3 length: 14 amino acids. V lost 5 bases and J 5 bases, leaving 15 bases between the germline ends. Germline loops: CDR1 SNHLY, CDR2 FYNNEI. Here the CDR3 reads CASSWFRSRETQYF. CDR3 bases: TGTGCCAGCAGTTGGTTTAGAAGTCGGGAGACCCAGTACTTC.

This clonotype was detected once. The chain has TRBV7-2 and TRBJ2-7; the match to TRBD2 covers 9 bases. Per the germline V gene, CDR1 is SGHTA and CDR2 is FQGNSA. The V and J ends lost 2 bases and 0 bases, in that order; junction bases with no gene match: 2. This CDR3 is built from 15 residues. CDR3 in DNA: TGTGCCAGCAGCTTAAGGCGGGAGGGCTCCTACGAGCAGTACTTC. As protein: CASSLRREGSYEQYF.

The chain combines TRBV29-1 with TRBJ2-7; 14 nucleotides line up with TRBD2. The CDR3 extends over 13 amino acids. The germline gives CDR1 SQVTM, CDR2 ANQGSEA. V trimming: 7 bases; J trimming: 2 bases; junction bases outside the gene matches: 1. The CDR3 protein is CSAGLAGAYEQYF. CDR3 DNA sequence: TGCAGCGCGGGACTAGCGGGGGCCTACGAGCAGTACTTC.

In this sample, this clonotype turned up many times. This chain connects TRBV6-6 to TRBJ1-5; D unresolved. The germline CDR1 and CDR2 sequences are MNHNY and SVGAGI (reference sequence). The CDR3 has 13 residues. The V gene lost 0 bases and the J gene lost 4 bases, with 4 bases spanning the gap. CDR3 in DNA: TGTGCCAGCAGTTACTCGCGGAATCAGCCCCAGCATTTT. Encoded protein: CASSYSRNQPQHF.

This clonotype appeared a few times. The junction departs from germline at one end; a sequencing error may be responsible. The chain is built from TRBV10-3 and TRBJ1-6, with D unclear. The V gene's germline CDR1 is ENHRY and CDR2 SYGVKD. The CDR3 contains 13 residues. CDR3 loop: CASSYLANSPLHF. DNA of the CDR3: TGTGCCAGCAGTTACTTGGCTAATTCACCCCTCCACTTT.

This clonotype was seen many times. A much larger clone is a single base away; this may be a read error. CDR3 in amino acids: CASSWTGNTEAFF. The CDR3 DNA is TGTGCCAGCAGCTGGACAGGGAACACTGAAGCTTTCTTT. The rearrangement links TRBV7-2 to TRBJ1-1, with 7 bases identical to TRBD1. CDR1 and CDR2 from the germline V gene are SGHTA and FQGNSA. The CDR3 length is 13 residues. V was pared by 4 bases and J by 1 base, with 0 bases of the junction left unmatched.

The chain joins TRBV5-1 to TRBJ2-7, with D possibly matching TRBD2 (7 bases). In germline, CDR1 is SGHRS, CDR2 YFSETQ. The CDR3 extends over 15 amino acids. Trimming left V 0 bases short and J 2 bases short, with 12 bases between. Here the CDR3 DNA reads TGCGCCAGCAGCTTGGCCCTAGGGGGGGCCTACGAGCAGTACTTC. Its translation is CASSLALGGAYEQYF.

In this sample, this clonotype turned up a few times. The rearrangement links TRBV2 to TRBJ2-7, with D possibly being TRBD2 (6 bases). The CDR3 has 13 residues. CDR1 is SNHLY, CDR2 FYNNEI, per germline. Trimming cost V 7 bases and J 3 bases, with 13 bases left between them. The CDR3 sequence: CASMGTPDYEQYF. CDR3 DNA: TGTGCCAGCATGGGGACTCCCGACTACGAGCAGTACTTC.

This clonotype was detected many times. V and J are TRBV24-1 and TRBJ1-6; D is uncertain. Deletions cut 11 bases from V and 9 bases from J, with 7 bases between. From germline, CDR1 is KGHDR and CDR2 SFDVKD. The length of the CDR3 is 10 residues. This CDR3 reads CAIMSSPLHF. The CDR3 DNA follows: TGTGCCATCATGAGTTCACCCCTCCACTTT.

The chain couples TRBV2 to TRBJ1-2, with 8 nucleotides matching TRBD1. CDR1 SNHLY and CDR2 FYNNEI come from the germline V gene. The CDR3 spans 13 residues. J was trimmed by 5 bases and V by 8 bases; bases with no gene match: 7. CDR3 sequence (DNA): TGTGCCAGCTACCGGGACAGGAGATATGGCTACACCTTC. Translating gives CASYRDRRYGYTF.

The J gene is TRBJ1-3, the V gene TRBV7-2; maybe TRBD1 (6 bases). CDR1 and CDR2 from the germline V gene are SGHTA and FQGNSA. This CDR3 has 15 amino acids. V lost 2 bases and J 2 bases, leaving 10 bases between the germline ends. Here the CDR3 reads CASSLPGAAGNTIYF. The CDR3 nucleotides read TGTGCCAGCAGCTTACCAGGGGCGGCTGGAAACACCATATATTTT.

This clonotype was counted many times. The chain carries TRBV20-1 and TRBJ2-7; D is unresolved. V lost 3 bases and J 3 bases, leaving 6 bases between the germline ends. The CDR3 is made up of 11 amino acids. Germline V CDR1 and CDR2: DFQATT, SNEGSKA (reference sequence). The CDR3 here is CSARKGYEQYF. CDR3 bases: TGCAGTGCTAGGAAGGGCTACGAGCAGTACTTC.

This clonotype was counted many times. The chain links TRBV7-3 to TRBJ1-1; D is uncertain. Trimming removed 5 bases at V and 1 base at J, with 8 bases between. Germline V gene data show CDR1 as SGHTA and CDR2 as FQGTGA. The CDR3 covers 13 residues. CDR3 sequence reads: CASSQSGNTEAFF. CDR3 nucleotide sequence: TGTGCCAGCAGCCAGTCAGGGAACACTGAAGCTTTCTTT. Combining the CDR3 with reference TRBV7-3 and TRBJ1-1 gives the whole variable domain GAGVSQTPSNKVTEKGKYVELRCDPISGHTALYWYRQSLGQGPEFLIYFQGTGAADDSGLPNDRFFAVRPEGSVSTLKIQRTERGDSAVYLCASSQSGNTEAFFGQGTRLTVV.

This clonotype came up many times. This chain connects TRBV19 to TRBJ1-2, with 7 positions matching TRBD1. The length of the CDR3 is 12 residues. In germline, CDR1 is LNHDA, CDR2 SQIVND (reference sequence). V dropped 7 bases and J dropped 4; count of bases not matched to a gene: 3. CDR3 residues: CASIDRVYGYTF. DNA for the CDR3: TGTGCCAGTATAGACAGGGTCTATGGCTACACCTTC.